The rows below give T cell receptor beta chains drawn from one sample of a study of blood T cells in healthy people across ages. TCRdb analysed the 5' RACE reads with MiXCR anew, one entry per CDR3 protein. The table includes about 680,000 distinct CDR3 sequences, about 52% detected once. What was sequenced was blood. These receptors were obtained from an older woman in good health. Both conserved end residues are part of each CDR3. Fields, in order: D gene, clone size, V gene, J gene, CDR3 protein, CDR3 DNA. The D gene is left open where the match is weak. Only part of the rows carry a size: once, few, many, or a class if the clone is expanded.

D gene: TRBD1
clone size: once
V gene: TRBV20-1
J gene: TRBJ1-1
CDR3 protein: CSARVGSRGLGTGAFF
CDR3 DNA: TGCAGTGCTAGAGTAGGGAGCAGGGGGTTGGGCACTGGAGCTTTCTTT

D gene: .
clone size: .
V gene: TRBV5-1
J gene: TRBJ2-3
CDR3 protein: CASSLVLTDSDTQYF
CDR3 DNA: TGCGCCAGCAGCTTGGTACTCACGGACTCAGATACGCAGTATTTT

D gene: .
clone size: .
V gene: TRBV5-5
J gene: TRBJ2-7
CDR3 protein: CASSASGVPYEQYF
CDR3 DNA: TGTGCCAGCAGCGCCTCCGGGGTTCCCTACGAGCAGTACTTC

D gene: TRBD1
clone size: few
V gene: TRBV7-2
J gene: TRBJ1-1
CDR3 protein: CASSSRDRAAEAFF
CDR3 DNA: TGTGCCAGCAGTTCCCGGGACAGGGCGGCTGAAGCTTTCTTT

D gene: TRBD1
clone size: .
V gene: TRBV29-1
J gene: TRBJ1-1
CDR3 protein: CSVETGASEAFF
CDR3 DNA: TGCAGCGTAGAGACAGGGGCGTCTGAAGCTTTCTTT

D gene: TRBD1
clone size: .
V gene: TRBV10-3
J gene: TRBJ1-2
CDR3 protein: CAILPGQGFYGYTF
CDR3 DNA: TGTGCCATCCTCCCGGGACAGGGGTTCTATGGCTACACCTTC

D gene: .
clone size: .
V gene: TRBV3-1
J gene: TRBJ2-1
CDR3 protein: CASSQFSYNEQFF
CDR3 DNA: TGTGCCAGCAGCCAATTCTCCTACAATGAGCAGTTCTTC

D gene: TRBD2
clone size: many
V gene: TRBV5-1
J gene: TRBJ2-1
CDR3 protein: CASSLVLADNEQFF
CDR3 DNA: TGCGCCAGCAGCTTGGTTCTAGCGGACAATGAGCAGTTCTTC

D gene: .
clone size: .
V gene: TRBV27
J gene: TRBJ2-1
CDR3 protein: CASSLSRSSYNEQFF
CDR3 DNA: TGTGCCAGCAGTTTGAGTCGGAGCTCCTACAATGAGCAGTTCTTC

D gene: TRBD1
clone size: .
V gene: TRBV2
J gene: TRBJ2-1
CDR3 protein: CASETGTGYNEQFF
CDR3 DNA: TGTGCCAGCGAGACAGGGACGGGATACAATGAGCAGTTCTTC

D gene: .
clone size: few
V gene: TRBV15
J gene: TRBJ2-5
CDR3 protein: CATSSEGVETQYF
CDR3 DNA: TGTGCCACCAGCAGCGAGGGGGTCGAGACCCAGTACTTC

D gene: TRBD1
clone size: few
V gene: TRBV10-3
J gene: TRBJ2-7
CDR3 protein: CATVQGAATYEQYF
CDR3 DNA: TGTGCCACCGTACAGGGGGCAGCGACCTACGAGCAGTACTTC

D gene: .
clone size: .
V gene: TRBV6-5
J gene: TRBJ2-1
CDR3 protein: CASSFLSGDYNEQFF
CDR3 DNA: TGTGCCAGCAGTTTCCTTAGCGGAGACTACAATGAGCAGTTCTTC

D gene: .
clone size: many
V gene: TRBV20-1
J gene: TRBJ2-5
CDR3 protein: CSAPPLDFQETQYF
CDR3 DNA: TGCAGTGCGCCGCCCCTAGACTTCCAAGAGACCCAGTACTTC

D gene: .
clone size: .
V gene: TRBV14
J gene: TRBJ2-5
CDR3 protein: CASSQEMSFETQYF
CDR3 DNA: TGTGCCAGCAGCCAAGAAATGTCGTTCGAGACCCAGTACTTC

D gene: TRBD2
clone size: once
V gene: TRBV20-1
J gene: TRBJ2-7
CDR3 protein: CSASPGLAGIGGFYEQYF
CDR3 DNA: TGCAGTGCTAGCCCGGGACTAGCGGGAATCGGGGGCTTTTACGAGCAGTACTTC

D gene: TRBD2
clone size: .
V gene: TRBV20-1
J gene: TRBJ2-4
CDR3 protein: CSALAGVKNIQYF
CDR3 DNA: TGCAGTGCTCTAGCGGGAGTCAAAAACATTCAGTACTTC

D gene: .
clone size: .
V gene: TRBV7-3
J gene: TRBJ2-3
CDR3 protein: CANSHPSGRLADTQYF
CDR3 DNA: TGTGCCAACAGCCACCCCTCGGGGCGGCTCGCAGATACGCAGTATTTT

D gene: TRBD1
clone size: .
V gene: TRBV7-2
J gene: TRBJ2-4
CDR3 protein: CASSLQGAKNTQYF
CDR3 DNA: TGTGCCAGCAGCTTACAGGGGGCCAAAAACACTCAGTACTTC

D gene: .
clone size: .
V gene: TRBV20-1
J gene: TRBJ1-1
CDR3 protein: CSTILPRGNTEAFF
CDR3 DNA: TGCAGTACTATCCTCCCACGAGGTAACACTGAAGCTTTTTTT

D gene: TRBD1
clone size: .
V gene: TRBV27
J gene: TRBJ1-1
CDR3 protein: CASSFIGTGMNTEAFF
CDR3 DNA: TGTGCCAGCAGCTTTATCGGGACAGGCATGAACACTGAAGCTTTCTTT

D gene: TRBD2
clone size: few
V gene: TRBV28
J gene: TRBJ2-1
CDR3 protein: CASSYGLAGGNEQFF
CDR3 DNA: TGTGCCAGCAGTTATGGACTAGCGGGAGGAAATGAGCAGTTCTTC

D gene: .
clone size: .
V gene: TRBV6-6
J gene: TRBJ2-3
CDR3 protein: CAGSYPLSSDTQYF
CDR3 DNA: TGTGCCGGCAGTTATCCCTTAAGCTCAGATACGCAGTATTTT

D gene: TRBD2
clone size: .
V gene: TRBV6-2/TRBV6-3
J gene: TRBJ2-1
CDR3 protein: CASSKGLAGGSSYNEQFF
CDR3 DNA: TGTGCCAGCAGCAAGGGACTAGCGGGAGGGAGCTCCTACAATGAGCAGTTCTTC

D gene: TRBD2
clone size: .
V gene: TRBV13
J gene: TRBJ2-5
CDR3 protein: CASSLEIAGSNEQYF
CDR3 DNA: TGTGCCAGCAGCTTAGAGATAGCGGGGTCCAATGAGCAGTACTTC

D gene: .
clone size: .
V gene: TRBV6-2/TRBV6-3
J gene: TRBJ2-1
CDR3 protein: CASSVTRPGEQFF
CDR3 DNA: TGTGCCAGCAGCGTCACTAGGCCGGGAGAGCAGTTCTTC

D gene: TRBD1
clone size: .
V gene: TRBV10-3
J gene: TRBJ1-6
CDR3 protein: CAISGPGTGPPPLHF
CDR3 DNA: TGTGCCATCAGCGGGCCGGGGACAGGGCCCCCACCCCTCCACTTT

D gene: .
clone size: few
V gene: TRBV7-7
J gene: TRBJ2-5
CDR3 protein: CASSLDLAETQYF
CDR3 DNA: TGTGCTAGCAGCTTAGATCTTGCGGAGACCCAGTACTTC

D gene: TRBD1
clone size: .
V gene: TRBV7-9
J gene: TRBJ1-1
CDR3 protein: CASSWRVDRGYNTEAFF
CDR3 DNA: TGTGCCAGCAGCTGGCGAGTGGACAGGGGGTATAACACTGAAGCTTTCTTT

D gene: TRBD1
clone size: few
V gene: TRBV9
J gene: TRBJ2-7
CDR3 protein: CASSYWTGNYEQYF
CDR3 DNA: TGTGCCAGCAGCTATTGGACAGGTAACTACGAGCAGTACTTC

D gene: .
clone size: .
V gene: TRBV28
J gene: TRBJ1-2
CDR3 protein: CASTLESSYGYTF
CDR3 DNA: TGTGCCAGCACCCTCGAGTCCAGCTATGGCTACACCTTC

D gene: .
clone size: .
V gene: TRBV20-1
J gene: TRBJ2-2
CDR3 protein: CSARPLAIVSGELFF
CDR3 DNA: TGCAGTGCTAGACCGCTAGCGATCGTCTCCGGGGAGCTGTTTTTT

D gene: .
clone size: once
V gene: TRBV20-1
J gene: TRBJ2-3
CDR3 protein: CSARAQWDTDTQYF
CDR3 DNA: TGCAGTGCTAGGGCTCAGTGGGACACAGATACGCAGTATTTT

D gene: TRBD2
clone size: few
V gene: TRBV7-2
J gene: TRBJ2-1
CDR3 protein: CASSLVFSGGPNEQFF
CDR3 DNA: TGTGCCAGCAGCTTAGTTTTCAGCGGGGGGCCCAATGAGCAGTTCTTC

D gene: .
clone size: .
V gene: TRBV28
J gene: TRBJ2-5
CDR3 protein: CASSLLRTAGRTQYF
CDR3 DNA: TGTGCCAGCAGTCTCCTTAGGACCGCCGGACGGACCCAGTACTTC

D gene: .
clone size: .
V gene: TRBV6-2/TRBV6-3
J gene: TRBJ2-1
CDR3 protein: CASTPTGRSYNEQFF
CDR3 DNA: TGTGCCAGCACCCCGACAGGGAGGTCCTACAATGAGCAGTTCTTC

D gene: .
clone size: .
V gene: TRBV15
J gene: TRBJ2-1
CDR3 protein: CATSRDYEQFF
CDR3 DNA: TGTGCCACCAGCAGAGACTACGAGCAGTTCTTC

D gene: TRBD2
clone size: .
V gene: TRBV7-2
J gene: TRBJ2-7
CDR3 protein: CASSRLSGGLFEQYF
CDR3 DNA: TGTGCCAGCAGCCGATTATCGGGGGGGCTTTTCGAGCAGTACTTC

D gene: .
clone size: .
V gene: TRBV6-1
J gene: TRBJ2-5
CDR3 protein: CAVCGTGRGWETQYF
CDR3 DNA: TGTGCCGTCTGTGGGACTGGGCGCGGGTGGGAGACCCAGTACTTC

D gene: .
clone size: .
V gene: TRBV7-6
J gene: TRBJ2-1
CDR3 protein: CASSLFPGQEYSEQFF
CDR3 DNA: TGTGCCAGCAGCTTATTCCCGGGGCAGGAGTACAGTGAGCAGTTCTTC

D gene: TRBD1
clone size: .
V gene: TRBV20-1
J gene: TRBJ2-1
CDR3 protein: CSARGTGVSYNEQFF
CDR3 DNA: TGCAGTGCTAGGGGGACAGGGGTCTCCTACAATGAGCAGTTCTTC

D gene: .
clone size: many
V gene: TRBV29-1
J gene: TRBJ2-3
CDR3 protein: CSVENGDTQYF
CDR3 DNA: TGCAGCGTTGAAAACGGAGATACGCAGTATTTT

D gene: TRBD1
clone size: few
V gene: TRBV5-1
J gene: TRBJ2-1
CDR3 protein: CASSLGIRDRGRDEQFF
CDR3 DNA: TGCGCCAGCAGCTTGGGCATCCGGGACAGGGGACGGGATGAGCAGTTCTTC

D gene: TRBD1
clone size: many
V gene: TRBV7-2
J gene: TRBJ2-7
CDR3 protein: CASSNRGRFHEQYF
CDR3 DNA: TGTGCCAGCAGTAACAGGGGGCGGTTCCACGAGCAGTACTTC

D gene: TRBD2
clone size: .
V gene: TRBV4-2
J gene: TRBJ2-1
CDR3 protein: CASSREVPSGRSYNEQFF
CDR3 DNA: TGTGCCAGCAGCCGAGAGGTCCCTAGCGGGAGATCCTACAATGAGCAGTTCTTC

D gene: TRBD1
clone size: .
V gene: TRBV12-3/TRBV12-4
J gene: TRBJ2-1
CDR3 protein: CASRPTGNNEQFF
CDR3 DNA: TGTGCCAGCAGACCGACAGGGAACAATGAGCAGTTCTTC

D gene: .
clone size: .
V gene: TRBV5-1
J gene: TRBJ2-1
CDR3 protein: CASSYQGNPYNEQFF
CDR3 DNA: TGCGCCAGCAGCTACCAGGGAAACCCTTACAATGAGCAGTTCTTC

D gene: .
clone size: .
V gene: TRBV7-2
J gene: TRBJ2-7
CDR3 protein: CASSLVSMGRRVSYEQYF
CDR3 DNA: TGTGCCAGCAGCTTAGTTTCCATGGGGCGAAGGGTATCCTACGAGCAGTACTTC

D gene: .
clone size: few
V gene: TRBV9
J gene: TRBJ2-5
CDR3 protein: CASSVGGSEETQYF
CDR3 DNA: TGTGCCAGCAGCGTAGGGGGCTCTGAAGAGACCCAGTACTTC

D gene: .
clone size: .
V gene: TRBV28
J gene: TRBJ1-2
CDR3 protein: CASSIHVNYGYTF
CDR3 DNA: TGTGCCAGCAGCATACACGTTAACTATGGCTACACCTTC

D gene: TRBD1
clone size: .
V gene: TRBV6-2/TRBV6-3
J gene: TRBJ1-2
CDR3 protein: CASSQITGATRYGYTF
CDR3 DNA: TGTGCCAGCAGTCAAATAACAGGGGCGACGAGGTATGGCTACACCTTC

D gene: .
clone size: many
V gene: TRBV7-2
J gene: TRBJ2-7
CDR3 protein: CASSSTGAYEQYF
CDR3 DNA: TGTGCCAGCAGCTCGACCGGAGCCTACGAGCAGTACTTC

D gene: .
clone size: few
V gene: TRBV5-1
J gene: TRBJ2-2
CDR3 protein: CASSLEGFNTGELFF
CDR3 DNA: TGCGCCAGCAGCTTGGAAGGGTTTAACACCGGGGAGCTGTTTTTT

D gene: .
clone size: .
V gene: TRBV9
J gene: TRBJ2-3
CDR3 protein: CASSVAEGSSGRADTQYF
CDR3 DNA: TGTGCCAGCAGCGTAGCTGAAGGTAGTTCGGGGCGTGCAGATACGCAGTATTTT